The sequence of this TCR beta chain was determined in a study of blood T cell repertoires in COVID-19. The wider study: Researchers got acute and convalescent COVID-19 samples from the United States, Italy and Spain. The analysed material was cDNA or gDNA that came from T cells, B-cell-depleted T cells, or PBMCs.

In Seattle, patients joined the study during active infection and were tracked longitudinally. As originally analysed: Cell counts per sample came from amplifying reference gene primers. Repertoires were generated with immunoSEQ multiplex PCR, while TCRdb's copy carries only in-frame clones and drops some. V and J calls and clone size are given by that table; D and trimming were obtained from the DNA. The repertoire holds hundreds of thousands of clones, with 83% as singletons. The CDR3 sequence is 15 residues long. The V gene's germline CDR1 is SGHDT and CDR2 YYEEEE. V lost 2 bases and J 0 bases, leaving 11 bases between the germline ends. This clone was picked up one time.

Sequenced: peripheral blood. The V gene is TRBV5-6, the J gene TRBJ1-1; D is unresolved. The receptor was isolated from a woman in her twenties or thirties with COVID-19, enrolled during active disease. The CDR3 reads CASSFFGRMNTEAFF. CDR3 nucleotides: TGTGCCAGCAGCTTTTTTGGCAGAATGAACACTGAAGCTTTCTTT.